The rows below give T cell receptor beta chains drawn from one sample of a study of blood T cell repertoires in COVID-19. Libraries were prepared by immunoSEQ multiplex PCR; TCRdb keeps only in-frame clonotypes and omits some of them. The profile shows about 23,000 clones, around 94% of them singletons. Sequenced sample: peripheral blood. The source is a human donor in a cohort sampled during active COVID-19. The CDR3 runs from the conserved cysteine through the conserved F or W. Each record gives: V gene, J gene, clone size, D gene, CDR3 DNA, CDR3 protein. A D gene is named only where the DNA matches it firmly. Part of the rows lack a size; the others show once, few, many or a class for expanded clones.

TRBV6-2/TRBV6-3,TRBJ2-5,NA,NA,TGTGCCAGCAGTTACGGCGGCGTTCAAGAGACCCAGTACTTC,CASSYGGVQETQYF
TRBV5-1,TRBJ1-1,NA,TRBD1,TGCGCCAGCAGCTTCGGGACAGGGGGGGCTTTCTTT,CASSFGTGGAFF
TRBV5-8,TRBJ2-7,NA,TRBD1,TGTGCCAGCAGCTTCCCCGACAGGGGGGTCTACGAGCAGTACTTC,CASSFPDRGVYEQYF
TRBV6-1,TRBJ2-7,NA,NA,TGTGCCAGCAGTGAAGCGAGGGTCGGGCAGTACTTC,CASSEARVGQYF
TRBV5-4,TRBJ2-1,NA,TRBD2,TGTGCCAGCAGCTTGGTGGCTAGCGGGACAAACAATGAGCAGTTCTTC,CASSLVASGTNNEQFF
TRBV29-1,TRBJ2-7,NA,TRBD1,TGCAGTGGAACGGACAGGGGTTCCTACGAGCAGTACTTC,CSGTDRGSYEQYF
TRBV7-9,TRBJ2-4,NA,TRBD2,TGTGCCAGCAGCCCGGTTAGCGGGACCCCACTAGGCATTCAGTACTTC,CASSPVSGTPLGIQYF
TRBV7-3,TRBJ1-5,few,NA,TGTGCCAGCAGCCCATCGGTGGGCCAGCCCCAGCATTTT,CASSPSVGQPQHF
TRBV7-2,TRBJ1-2,NA,NA,TGTGCCAGCAGCCCCAGGGGCCGATATGGCTACACCTTC,CASSPRGRYGYTF
TRBV29-1,TRBJ1-5,once,TRBD1,TGCAGCGTCCAGCCCGGGACAGGGAATCAGCCCCAGCATTTT,CSVQPGTGNQPQHF
TRBV23-1,TRBJ2-1,NA,TRBD1,TGCGCCAGCAGTCAGGCCCAGGACAGGGGATCGGGACCCTACAATGAGCAGTTCTTC,CASSQAQDRGSGPYNEQFF
TRBV5-1,TRBJ2-7,NA,TRBD2,TGCGCCAGCAGCCCGGGGGGAACCTCCTACGAGCAGTACTTC,CASSPGGTSYEQYF
TRBV10-3,TRBJ2-7,NA,TRBD1,TGTGCCATCAGCGGGACAGGGAGGACCTACGAGCAGTACTTC,CAISGTGRTYEQYF
TRBV15,TRBJ2-7,NA,NA,TGTGCCACCAGCAGAGAGCGGGGAAGCTACGAGCAGTACTTC,CATSRERGSYEQYF
TRBV9,TRBJ1-2,NA,TRBD1,TGTGCCAGCAGCGCCGGACAGGGACCTAACTATGGCTACACCTTC,CASSAGQGPNYGYTF
TRBV7-9,TRBJ1-4,NA,NA,TGTGCCAGCAGCTTAGCGTCAGGGTGGGGTAATGAAAAACTGTTTTTT,CASSLASGWGNEKLFF
TRBV10-2,TRBJ2-1,NA,TRBD2,TGCGCCAGCAGCCCTCTCTTTTCGGCGGGAGGATCATACAATGAGCAGTTCTTC,CASSPLFSAGGSYNEQFF
TRBV7-9,TRBJ2-3,NA,NA,TGTGCCAGCAGCTTAATCTCCGGGACAGATACGCAGTATTTT,CASSLISGTDTQYF
TRBV27,TRBJ1-2,few,TRBD1,TGTGCCAGCGCGAACCGGGACAGGGGGTATGGCTACACCTTC,CASANRDRGYGYTF
TRBV6-5,TRBJ1-6,NA,NA,TGTGCCAGCAGTTACAGCGATTTTGGGGGCTCACCCCTCCACTTT,CASSYSDFGGSPLHF
TRBV7-3,TRBJ1-5,NA,NA,TGTGCCAGCAGCTTATCTGCGGGCCAGCCCCAGCATTTT,CASSLSAGQPQHF
TRBV7-2,TRBJ1-1,NA,TRBD1,TGTGCCAGCAGCAAAGACAGGGGGGTTCCTGAAGCTTTCTTT,CASSKDRGVPEAFF
TRBV10-3,TRBJ1-1,NA,NA,TGTGCCATCAGTGCCGCCGGAACGAGGGACACTGAAGCTTTCTTT,CAISAAGTRDTEAFF
TRBV11-1,TRBJ2-1,NA,TRBD1,TGTGCCAGCAGCTCCATACAGGGGGCGATGTACAATGAGCAGTTCTTC,CASSSIQGAMYNEQFF
TRBV7-2,TRBJ1-1,NA,TRBD1,TGTGCCAGCAGCTTGATTAGGACAGGGGGCATGACTGAAGCTTTCTTT,CASSLIRTGGMTEAFF
TRBV6-1,TRBJ1-3,NA,NA,TGTGCCAGCAGTGAAATTGGGTCGACAGGCAAGAGAAACACCATATATTTT,CASSEIGSTGKRNTIYF
TRBV6-2/TRBV6-3,TRBJ2-7,NA,NA,TGTGCCAGCAGTTACCCCACCAGCGAGCAGTACTTC,CASSYPTSEQYF
TRBV18,TRBJ2-1,NA,TRBD2,TGTGCCAGCTCACTACTAGCGGGGGGCCAAAGGGATGAGCAGTTCTTC,CASSLLAGGQRDEQFF
TRBV7-2,TRBJ2-2,NA,NA,TGTGCCAGCAGCTTAGCGGGGCACACCGGGGAGCTGTTTTTT,CASSLAGHTGELFF
TRBV18,TRBJ1-5,NA,TRBD1,TGTGCCAGCTCGGCCGGACAGGAGTATCAGCCCCAGCATTTT,CASSAGQEYQPQHF
TRBV20-1,TRBJ1-1,NA,TRBD1,TGCAGTGCTAGTATTAGGGGACAGGGGTCGAGCACTGAAGCTTTCTTT,CSASIRGQGSSTEAFF
TRBV7-8,TRBJ1-3,NA,NA,TGTGCCAGCAGCCCCCAGGGCAGAGCATTCTCTGGAAACACCATATATTTT,CASSPQGRAFSGNTIYF
TRBV7-2,TRBJ2-7,NA,TRBD1,TGTGCCAGCAGCCCGGGACAGCTCTACGAGCAGTACTTC,CASSPGQLYEQYF
TRBV5-1,TRBJ1-1,NA,NA,TGCGCCAGCAGCCCGACCTTGACGGTTCGAGGGACTGAAGCTTTCTTT,CASSPTLTVRGTEAFF
TRBV28,TRBJ2-2,NA,TRBD1,TGTGCCAGCAGTCGACAGGGGGCCGCGTCCGGGGAGCTGTTTTTT,CASSRQGAASGELFF
TRBV6-5,TRBJ1-5,NA,TRBD1,TGTGCCAGCAGTTACCGACAGGGGTTCAATCAGCCCCAGCATTTT,CASSYRQGFNQPQHF
TRBV11-2,TRBJ1-5,few,NA,TGTGCCAGCAGCTTAGGGCAGATTAGCAATCAGCCCCAGCATTTT,CASSLGQISNQPQHF
TRBV27,TRBJ2-7,NA,TRBD2,TGTGCCAGCAGTTTAGGCGGCGGGGGATCCGAGCAGTACTTC,CASSLGGGGSEQYF
TRBV30,TRBJ1-1,NA,NA,TGTGCCTGGAAAGGGGGGGGACTTGAAGCTTTCTTT,CAWKGGGLEAFF
TRBV3-1/TRBV3-2,TRBJ2-7,NA,NA,TGTGCCAGCAGCCAGGCGGGGATTAACGAGCAGTACTTC,CASSQAGINEQYF
TRBV6-5,TRBJ2-3,NA,NA,TGTGCCACCCACAGCGATACGCAGTATTTT,CATHSDTQYF
TRBV19,TRBJ2-3,NA,NA,TGTGCCAGTAGTATTAGGCAGGGGAAGACAGATACGCAGTATTTT,CASSIRQGKTDTQYF
TRBV7-3,TRBJ1-1,NA,NA,TGTGCCAGCAGCTTAGACGGGATCACTGAAGCTTTCTTT,CASSLDGITEAFF
TRBV12-3/TRBV12-4,TRBJ2-7,NA,NA,TGTGCCAGCGGCACAGCCTCTAACTACGAGCAGTACTTC,CASGTASNYEQYF
TRBV27,TRBJ2-2,NA,TRBD1,TGTGCCAGCAAAGGGGACAGCACCGGGGAGCTGTTTTTT,CASKGDSTGELFF
TRBV7-9,TRBJ1-1,few,TRBD1,TGTGCCAGCAGCGGAGGGACAGTGAACACTGAAGCTTTCTTT,CASSGGTVNTEAFF
TRBV19,TRBJ1-5,NA,TRBD1,TGTGCCAGTAGTATAGACAACAGGGGCGGTAATCAGCCCCAGCATTTT,CASSIDNRGGNQPQHF
TRBV5-1,TRBJ2-3,once,NA,TGCGCCAGCAGCTTGGTGGCAGGAGATACGCAGTATTTT,CASSLVAGDTQYF
TRBV7-9,TRBJ1-2,NA,NA,TGTGCCAGCAGCTCTCCCGGGAGCTATGGCTACACCTTC,CASSSPGSYGYTF
TRBV5-5,TRBJ2-1,NA,NA,TGTGCCAGCAGCTTGGCCGTAGGGGGCTACAATGAGCAGTTCTTC,CASSLAVGGYNEQFF
TRBV2,TRBJ2-7,NA,TRBD1,TGTGCCAGCAGTGGCGGGACAGGCTTACTCCACGAGCAGTACTTC,CASSGGTGLLHEQYF
TRBV3-1/TRBV3-2,TRBJ1-2,once,NA,TGTGCCAGCAGCCAAGATCTCCCGAGGGGCTACACCTTC,CASSQDLPRGYTF
TRBV24-1,TRBJ2-1,NA,NA,TGTGCCACCAATGGAGGGCCCAAGAATGAGCAGTTCTTC,CATNGGPKNEQFF
TRBV10-2,TRBJ1-6,NA,NA,TGCGCCAGCAGTGAGTCCATTAATTCACCCCTCCACTTT,CASSESINSPLHF
TRBV24-1,TRBJ2-2,NA,TRBD1,TGTGCCACCAGTGATCCCGGGACAGCGAACACCGGGGAGCTGTTTTTT,CATSDPGTANTGELFF
TRBV6-6,TRBJ2-1,NA,TRBD1,TGTGCCAGCAGCCCGGGACAGGGCCTCTACAATGAGCAGTTCTTC,CASSPGQGLYNEQFF
TRBV3-1/TRBV3-2,TRBJ2-1,NA,TRBD2,TGTGCCAGCAGCCAAACCGGACTAGCGGGGGCTACAGGCAATGAGCAGTTCTTC,CASSQTGLAGATGNEQFF